These T cell receptor beta chains were read from a single sample in a study of cytomegalovirus exposure and HLA in healthy donors. Repertoires were generated with immunoSEQ multiplex PCR, while TCRdb's copy carries only in-frame clones and drops some. This sample has 95,000 to 100,000 clones, with approximately 85% found just once. Sequencing was done on a sample of PBMCs. These TCRs come from a man in his thirties or forties in good health and CMV-seronegative. Both conserved end residues are part of each CDR3. The D gene is left open where the match is weak. Size values are once, few and many counts, or a class for expanded clones, and some rows have none.

>TRBJ2-5|TRBD1|few|TRBV5-1
CASSLVTGIGETQYF
TGCGCCAGCAGCTTGGTGACAGGGATCGGAGAGACCCAGTACTTC
>TRBJ2-7|TRBD1|NA|TRBV29-1
CSGQQGAYEQYF
TGCAGCGGTCAACAGGGGGCTTACGAGCAGTACTTC
>TRBJ2-5|NA|NA|TRBV7-3
CASSSVGGAGETQYF
TGTGCCAGCAGCTCCGTGGGGGGGGCCGGAGAGACCCAGTACTTC
>TRBJ2-3|NA|NA|TRBV9
CASSLSGTFGTDTQYF
TGTGCCAGCAGCCTGTCTGGGACATTTGGAACAGATACGCAGTATTTT
>TRBJ1-2|NA|NA|TRBV6-6
CASSNNQGRGYTF
TGTGCCAGCAGTAATAACCAGGGGCGCGGCTACACCTTC
>TRBJ2-7|NA|NA|TRBV5-6
CASSLQASLEQYF
TGTGCCAGCAGCTTACAGGCTTCTCTCGAGCAGTACTTC
>TRBJ1-2|NA|few|TRBV6-5
CASSNPPVYGYTF
TGTGCCAGCAGTAATCCTCCTGTCTATGGCTACACCTTC
>TRBJ2-2|TRBD2|NA|TRBV5-6
CASSVWGGAGELFF
TGTGCCAGCAGCGTGTGGGGGGGGGCCGGGGAGCTGTTTTTT
>TRBJ2-7|NA|NA|TRBV5-1
CASSFSLTGTYEQYF
TGCGCCAGCAGCTTCAGCCTTACGGGGACCTACGAGCAGTACTTC
>TRBJ1-1|NA|NA|TRBV29-1
CSVEGGLGDLFTEAFF
TGCAGCGTTGAAGGGGGTTTGGGGGACTTGTTTACTGAAGCTTTCTTT
>TRBJ2-3|TRBD2|NA|TRBV13
CASSLRGGTDTQYF
TGTGCCAGCAGCCTCCGGGGGGGCACAGATACGCAGTATTTT
>TRBJ1-1|TRBD1|once|TRBV4-1
CASSQVGTGNTEAFF
TGCGCCAGCAGCCAAGTGGGGACAGGGAACACTGAAGCTTTCTTT
>TRBJ2-2|TRBD2|NA|TRBV9
CASRPEGTSGMAGELFF
TGTGCCAGCAGACCAGAGGGGACTAGCGGGATGGCCGGGGAGCTGTTTTTT
>TRBJ2-7|NA|NA|TRBV4-1
CASSQTRGEQYF
TGCGCCAGCAGCCAGACCCGGGGCGAGCAGTACTTC
>TRBJ1-4|NA|NA|TRBV7-7
CASSLKSGQLNEKLFF
TGTGCCAGCAGCTTAAAGTCCGGACAGCTAAATGAAAAACTGTTTTTT